The T cell receptor (beta chain) under discussion was sequenced for a study of blood T cell repertoires in COVID-19. Study-level information: The analysed material was cDNA or gDNA that came from T cells, B-cell-depleted T cells, or PBMCs.

In the study's own analysis: Reference gene primer amplification gave estimated nucleated cell counts. Produced via immunoSEQ multiplex PCR; TCRdb's table is partial and in-frame only. D and trimming come from the DNA, and the V and J calls and clone size come from that table. Among 200,000 to 250,000 clones listed, 80% to 90% were seen once. The TCR originated in a man older than 75 with acute or convalescent COVID-19. Sample: peripheral blood.

CDR3 sequence: CATSRHTGLNTEAFF. CDR3 in DNA: TGTGCCACCAGCAGACACACAGGATTGAACACTGAAGCTTTCTTT. The chain recombines TRBV15 with TRBJ1-1; the D gene is possibly TRBD1 (5 bases). V shed 2 bases and J shed 0 bases, with 10 bases lying between them. Germline V gene lookup returns CDR1 LNHNV and CDR2 YYDKDF (reference sequence). This CDR3 is 15 amino acids long.